Below are 23 T cell receptor beta chains sequenced from a single sample in a study of hypomethylating agent response in myelodysplastic syndrome. The method was immunoSEQ multiplex PCR; TCRdb's version includes in-frame clones alone and lacks a portion of them. The sample contains several thousand clones, around four fifths of which appear only once. Specimen: bone marrow, collected before or after starting hypomethylating agent treatment for myelodysplastic syndrome (not recorded which). These receptors came from a human donor with myelodysplastic syndrome.

The V call is TRBV11-3, the J call TRBJ2-2, with 9 bases fitting TRBD2. This CDR3 spans 15 amino acids. The J segment lost 2 bases and the V segment lost 6 bases, leaving 4 bases of the junction unmatched. Germline values: CDR1 SGHNT, CDR2 YENEEA. For the CDR3, the DNA is TGTGCCAGCAGTCGGCGGGGGGGAAACACCGGGGAGCTGTTTTTT. It translates to CASSRRGGNTGELFF.

The gene calls are TRBV5-5 and TRBJ2-1; 10 positions agree with TRBD2. The V and J ends lost 0 bases and 8 bases, in that order; junction bases with no gene match: 5. CDR3 length: 15 amino acids. Germline V gene sequence: CDR1 SGHKS, CDR2 YYEKEE (reference sequence). The CDR3 reads CASSLAGTSVHEQFF. CDR3 DNA: TGTGCCAGCAGCTTGGCAGGGACTAGCGTCCATGAGCAGTTCTTC.

The rearrangement joins TRBV14 to TRBJ2-5; 10 bases fit TRBD1. The better agreement between TRBJ2-7 and the DNA end casts doubt on the J call. Germline V gene data show CDR1 as SGHDN and CDR2 as FVKESK. The CDR3 runs to 15 residues. CDR3 loop: CASSQERQGADEQYF. CDR3 nucleotides: TGTGCCAGCAGCCAAGAAAGACAGGGGGCGGACGAGCAGTACTTC.

This chain connects TRBV6-6 to TRBJ1-5, with D uncertain. Trimming took 5 bases from V and 5 from J, leaving 7 bases between them. The CDR3 spans 12 residues. The germline CDR1 and CDR2 sequences are MNHNY and SVGAGI (reference sequence). The CDR3 region is CASSEADQPQHF. The CDR3 coding sequence is TGTGCCAGCAGTGAGGCGGATCAGCCCCAGCATTTT.

The chain is built from TRBV25-1 and TRBJ2-2, with TRBD2 as a possible D gene (5 bases). Germline V gene sequence: CDR1 MGHDK, CDR2 SYGVNS. CDR3 length: 15 amino acids. V lost 5 bases, J lost 6 bases, and 16 bases lay in between. CDR3 nucleotide sequence: TGTGCCAGCAGTCCCCTCGGGGTCAACCCCGGGGAGCTGTTTTTT. Translated, it gives CASSPLGVNPGELFF.

This chain uses TRBV5-4 with TRBJ2-7; the D gene could be TRBD1 or TRBD2 (5 bases each). Germline values: CDR1 SGHNT, CDR2 YYREEE (reference sequence). This CDR3 comprises 15 residues. V was clipped by 4 bases and J by 0 bases, with 14 bases between them. CDR3 DNA sequence: TGTGCCAGCAGCCAGGACCCAGGGAGCTCCTACGAGCAGTACTTC. This encodes CASSQDPGSSYEQYF.

J is TRBJ2-3 and V is TRBV7-4; D is ambiguous. Trimming took 4 bases from V and 5 from J, leaving 13 bases between them. The CDR3 is 14 amino acids. CDR1 is SGHVT and CDR2 is SQSDAQ in the germline V gene. CDR3 region: CASSSGPMRDTQYF. The CDR3, as DNA: TGTGCCAGCAGCTCCGGACCCATGAGAGATACGCAGTATTTT.

This rearrangement joins TRBV29-1 to TRBJ1-2; 9 bases line up with TRBD1. Germline-derived CDR1 and CDR2 are SQVTM and ANQGSEA. J gave up 6 bases and V 7 bases, and 6 bases lay outside the gene matches. The CDR3 sequence is 12 residues long. CDR3: CSAIDRGNGYTF. In DNA form, the CDR3 reads TGCAGCGCGATTGACAGGGGGAATGGCTACACCTTC. Variable domain in full (rest from reference TRBV29-1 and TRBJ1-2): SAVISQKPSRDICQRGTSLTIQCQVDSQVTMMFWYRQQPGQSLTLIATANQGSEATYESGFVIDKFPISRPNLTFSTLTVSNMSPEDSSIYLCSAIDRGNGYTFGSGTRLTVV.

The chain has TRBV28 and TRBJ1-5; D is unresolved. The V gene's germline CDR1 is MDHEN and CDR2 SYDVKM. The CDR3 length is 13 residues. V gave up 5 bases and J gave up 9 bases, with 14 bases separating them. The CDR3 coding sequence is TGTGCCAGCAGTGCAAACGGGATTGGGCCCCAGCATTTT. It encodes CASSANGIGPQHF.

The chain combines TRBV19 with TRBJ2-2, with 8 bases matching TRBD1. Trimming removed 5 bases from V and 7 bases from J; junction bases left unmatched: 12. This CDR3 is 16 amino acids long. The germline gives CDR1 LNHDA, CDR2 SQIVND (reference sequence). The CDR3 protein is CASSSQGAAASGELFF. CDR3 in DNA: TGTGCCAGTAGTTCCCAGGGGGCCGCGGCCAGCGGGGAGCTGTTTTTT.

This clone was observed once. V and J are TRBV7-2 and TRBJ1-2, with D possibly matching TRBD1 (6 bases). Germline V CDR1 and CDR2: SGHTA, FQGNSA. Trimming left V 1 base short and J 8 bases short, with 14 bases between. The CDR3 extends over 14 amino acids. CDR3 in DNA: TGTGCCAGCAGCTTAGTCGGTACAGGGAACGGCTACACCTTC. Translation: CASSLVGTGNGYTF.

The rearrangement joins TRBV18 to TRBJ1-6; no clear D. Germline V gene lookup returns CDR1 KGHSH and CDR2 LQKENI. V shed 3 bases and J shed 12 bases, with 9 bases lying between them. There are 12 residues in the CDR3. The CDR3 sequence is CASSPEKGPLHF. Here the CDR3 DNA reads TGTGCCAGCTCACCCGAGAAGGGACCCCTCCACTTT.

V is TRBV10-2 and J is TRBJ2-4; perhaps TRBD2 as D (5 bases). The CDR3 is 15 residues long. Germline V gene lookup returns CDR1 WSHSY and CDR2 SAAADI. The V and J ends lost 2 bases and 8 bases respectively, with 16 bases between them. This chain's CDR3 is CASSEMAATGDIQYF. The CDR3, as DNA: TGCGCCAGCAGTGAGATGGCAGCGACCGGGGACATTCAGTACTTC.

Concerning this clone itself: At one end, the junction sequence differs from germline, possibly due to a read error. The chain uses TRBV7-2 and TRBJ2-7; D is perhaps TRBD1 (6 bases). The CDR3 length is 13 residues. Per the germline V gene, CDR1 is SGHTA and CDR2 is FQGNSA. CDR3 sequence: CASSSGQWVDLHF. As DNA, the CDR3 is TGTGCCAGCAGCTCAGGACAGTGGGTAGACCTTCACTTC.

This chain uses TRBV5-1 with TRBJ2-5; D may be TRBD1 (5 bases). The closer fit of TRBJ2-7 to the DNA end suggests the J call may be wrong. Germline CDR1 reads SGHRS; CDR2 reads YFSETQ. This CDR3 has 14 amino acids. The CDR3 DNA follows: TGCGCCAGCAGCTTAGGGCCACAGGCCTACGAGCAGTACTTC. Translation gives CASSLGPQAYEQYF.

V usage is TRBV5-1 and J usage is TRBJ2-2, with 8 bases identical to TRBD2. The CDR3 contains 17 residues. Germline V lookup: CDR1 SGHRS, CDR2 YFSETQ. Germline trimming cut 4 bases from V and 1 base from J; bases unmatched to any gene: 9. CDR3 bases: TGCGCCAGCAGCGCACTCACTAGCGGCCAGAACACCGGGGAGCTGTTTTTT. Its protein is CASSALTSGQNTGELFF.

The genes are TRBV12-5 and TRBJ2-7; maybe TRBD2 (5 bases). Trimming shortened V by 1 base and J by 7 bases, and 11 bases separated the two germline ends. Germline values: CDR1 LGHNT, CDR2 FRNRAP. This CDR3 comprises 13 residues. This CDR3 reads CASGLASFSEQYF. CDR3 nucleotide sequence: TGTGCTAGTGGTTTGGCTAGCTTTAGTGAGCAGTACTTC.

The J gene is TRBJ2-7, the V gene TRBV16; D is possibly TRBD2 (5 bases). The CDR3 covers 12 residues. V lost 2 bases and J lost 3, with 5 bases in between. The germline V gene has CDR1 KGHSY and CDR2 FQNENV. The CDR3: CASSQGGYEQYF. DNA for the CDR3: TGTGCCAGCAGCCAAGGAGGCTACGAGCAGTACTTC.

This chain links TRBV20-1 with TRBJ1-2; D call uncertain. The CDR3 is 11 amino acids. CDR1 and CDR2 (germline): DFQATT, SNEGSKA (reference sequence). Trimming pared 0 bases from V and 5 bases from J, leaving 4 bases between. CDR3 bases: TGCAGTGCTAGAGATCAATATGGCTACACCTTC. Its protein product is CSARDQYGYTF.

The chain joins TRBV5-1 to TRBJ1-1, with D possibly TRBD1 on 5 matching bases. CDR1 and CDR2 (germline): SGHRS, YFSETQ. V shed 4 bases and J shed 2 bases, with 27 bases lying between them. The CDR3 spans 19 residues. The CDR3: CASSGQYGAWGSVNTEAFF. CDR3 bases: TGCGCCAGCAGCGGCCAATACGGTGCGTGGGGGTCCGTAAACACTGAAGCTTTCTTT.

In this sample, this clone turned up a few times. The V gene is TRBV11-3, the J gene TRBJ2-3; no clear D gene. Between the trimmed V and J ends, which lost 2 bases and 6 bases, there was a span of 6 bases. Looked up from germline, CDR1 is SGHNT and CDR2 is YENEEA. The CDR3 is made up of 12 amino acids. The CDR3 spells CASSLQGDTQYF. The CDR3 nucleotides read TGTGCCAGCAGCTTACAAGGGGATACGCAGTATTTT.

The V and J genes are TRBV28 and TRBJ1-6, with 9 nucleotides matching TRBD1. The V and J ends lost 5 bases and 6 bases, in that order; junction bases with no gene match: 2. There are 14 residues in the CDR3. Germline CDR1 and CDR2: MDHEN and SYDVKM. CDR3 sequence: CASSPGQGNSPLHF. For the CDR3, the DNA is TGTGCCAGCAGTCCGGGACAGGGTAATTCACCCCTCCACTTT.

This chain joins TRBV5-1 and TRBJ2-2; D uncertain. The V gene's germline CDR1 is SGHRS and CDR2 YFSETQ. The CDR3 consists of 14 residues. Trimming removed 0 bases at V and 5 bases at J, with 8 bases between. CDR3 in DNA: TGCGCCAGCAGCTTGGCCATGGGGACCGGGGAGCTGTTTTTT. Encoded protein: CASSLAMGTGELFF.